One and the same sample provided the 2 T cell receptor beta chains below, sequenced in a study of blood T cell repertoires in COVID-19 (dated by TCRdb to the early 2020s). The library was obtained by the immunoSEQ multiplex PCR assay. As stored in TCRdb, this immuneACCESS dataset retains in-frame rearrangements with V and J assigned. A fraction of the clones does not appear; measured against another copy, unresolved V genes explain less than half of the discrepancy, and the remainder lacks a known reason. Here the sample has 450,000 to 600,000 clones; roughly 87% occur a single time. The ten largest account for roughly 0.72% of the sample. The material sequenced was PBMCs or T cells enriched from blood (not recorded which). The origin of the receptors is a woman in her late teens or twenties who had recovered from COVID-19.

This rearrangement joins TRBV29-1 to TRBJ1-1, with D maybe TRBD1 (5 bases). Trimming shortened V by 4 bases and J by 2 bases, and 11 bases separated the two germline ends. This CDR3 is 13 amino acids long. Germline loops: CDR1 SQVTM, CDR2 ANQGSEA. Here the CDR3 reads CSVGGDLNTEAFF. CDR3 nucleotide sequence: TGCAGCGTTGGGGGGGACCTTAACACTGAAGCTTTCTTT.

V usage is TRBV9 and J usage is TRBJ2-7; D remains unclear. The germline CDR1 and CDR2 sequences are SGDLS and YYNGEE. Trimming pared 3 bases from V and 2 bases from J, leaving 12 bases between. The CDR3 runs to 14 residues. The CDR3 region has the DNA TGTGCCAGCAGCGCCGCGCTTAACCCCTACGAGCAGTACTTC. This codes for CASSAALNPYEQYF.